Listed below are T cell receptor beta chains from one sample, sequenced in a study of T cell changes during pregnancy in multiple sclerosis. Sequencing used immunoSEQ multiplex PCR; TCRdb keeps in-frame clones, though not all of them. Of 65,000 to 70,000 clones detected, around 92% appear once; the ten largest clones hold 2.3%. The material sequenced was peripheral blood, taken in the first trimester of pregnancy. The receptors here all came from a female donor with multiple sclerosis, enrolled in a pregnancy study. Both conserved end residues are part of each CDR3. Not all rows give a size; the values are once, few, many and, for expanded clones, a class.

>TRBV19|once|TRBJ2-1
CASSPPLAGALLNEQFF
>TRBV7-9|.|TRBJ2-5
CASSLSGVYEETQYF
>TRBV28|.|TRBJ1-1
CASSLKFGGGTEAFF
>TRBV18|.|TRBJ1-3
CASSPVLLDSGSTIYF
>TRBV7-9|.|TRBJ1-4
CASTLREEKLFF
>TRBV30|.|TRBJ2-7
CAWSAGRGSSYEQYF
>TRBV19|.|TRBJ2-5
CASSIGERGRETQYF
>TRBV6-6|once|TRBJ2-7
CASSRGLWDEQYF
>TRBV2|.|TRBJ2-5
CASSLFYYLQETQYF
>TRBV25-1|.|TRBJ2-1
CASSRGITYNEQFF
>TRBV5-6|.|TRBJ1-1
CASSPGKTGTRGTEAFF
>TRBV14|.|TRBJ2-7
CASSQATGYYRYF
>TRBV7-8|.|TRBJ1-1
CASSFTGENTEAFF
>TRBV6-1|.|TRBJ2-1
CASSDQDSSYNEQFF
>TRBV7-2|.|TRBJ2-3
CASSSRQADTQYF
>TRBV29-1|.|TRBJ1-2
CSVELRDGYTF
>TRBV30|.|TRBJ1-2
CAWSSGGQNGYTF
>TRBV6-1|few|TRBJ2-2
CASSEELIGELFF
>TRBV6-5|.|TRBJ1-1
CASSSGQGLLLAFF
>TRBV6-6|.|TRBJ2-1
CASSYGTAHNEQFF
>TRBV5-5|.|TRBJ1-1
CASSLQGRNTEAFF
>TRBV2|.|TRBJ2-7
CASSDIGRGGSGFEQYF
>TRBV7-9|.|TRBJ2-7
CASSFTGAPDPYEQYF
>TRBV7-8|.|TRBJ2-5
CASSLHRRYAKETQYF
>TRBV5-6|.|TRBJ2-1
CASSFGPGFRNEQFF
>TRBV19|.|TRBJ2-5
CASTRTTGGGSQETQYF
>TRBV27|.|TRBJ1-5
CASSPLKFRDLGNQPQHF
>TRBV9|.|TRBJ2-1
CASSVGTGGNEQFF
>TRBV10-3|once|TRBJ2-6
CAIKGAGANVLTF
>TRBV5-1|.|TRBJ2-7
CASSLGQGGTYEQYF
>TRBV18|.|TRBJ2-3
CASSPPAGTDTQYF
>TRBV30|.|TRBJ1-6
CAWSVFAGGGNSPLHF
>TRBV18|.|TRBJ2-2
CASSPRVGELFF
>TRBV29-1|.|TRBJ2-3
CSVGTGGTDTQYF
>TRBV4-1|.|TRBJ2-3
CASSQSRAAPTDTQYF
>TRBV7-9|.|TRBJ1-2
CASSLDHRDRDGGYTF
>TRBV27|.|TRBJ1-1
CASSSPGRGKGRQAFF
>TRBV10-3|.|TRBJ1-3
CAISEIGPTAGNTIYF
>TRBV12-5|.|TRBJ2-1
CASGLDRVQEQFF
>TRBV4-1|.|TRBJ2-7
CASSQVLYGYEQYF
>TRBV4-1|.|TRBJ2-3
CASSQRTSGADTQYF
>TRBV6-1|once|TRBJ2-3
CASSGGQGTDTQYF
>TRBV5-4|.|TRBJ2-4
CASSLTSGGVGSKNIQYF
>TRBV18|.|TRBJ2-6
CASSRATGVSSGANVLTF